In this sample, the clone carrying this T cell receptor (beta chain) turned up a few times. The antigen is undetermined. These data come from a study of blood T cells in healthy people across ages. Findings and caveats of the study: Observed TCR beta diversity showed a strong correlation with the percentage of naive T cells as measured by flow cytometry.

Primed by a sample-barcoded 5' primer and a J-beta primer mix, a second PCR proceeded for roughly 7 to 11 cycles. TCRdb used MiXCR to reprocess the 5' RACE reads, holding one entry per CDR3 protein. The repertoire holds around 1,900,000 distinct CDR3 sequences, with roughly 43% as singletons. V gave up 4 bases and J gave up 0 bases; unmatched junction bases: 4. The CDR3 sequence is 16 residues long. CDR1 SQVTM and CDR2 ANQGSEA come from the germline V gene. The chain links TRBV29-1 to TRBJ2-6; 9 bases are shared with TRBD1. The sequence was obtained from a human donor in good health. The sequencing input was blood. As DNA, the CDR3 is TGCAGCGTTGTGGTGACAGGGGGCTCTGGGGCCAACGTCCTGACTTTC. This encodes CSVVVTGGSGANVLTF.